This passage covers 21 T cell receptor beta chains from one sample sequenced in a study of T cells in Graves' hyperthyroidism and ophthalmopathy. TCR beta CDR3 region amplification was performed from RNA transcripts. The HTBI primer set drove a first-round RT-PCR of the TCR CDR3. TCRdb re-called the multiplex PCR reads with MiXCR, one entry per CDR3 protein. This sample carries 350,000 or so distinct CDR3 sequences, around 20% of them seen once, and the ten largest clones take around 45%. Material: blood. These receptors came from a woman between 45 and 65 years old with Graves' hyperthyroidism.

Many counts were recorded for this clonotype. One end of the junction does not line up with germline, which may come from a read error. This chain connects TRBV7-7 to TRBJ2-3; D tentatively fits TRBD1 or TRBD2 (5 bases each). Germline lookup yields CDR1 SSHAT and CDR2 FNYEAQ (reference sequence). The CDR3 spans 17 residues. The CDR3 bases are TGTGCTAGCAGCTTAGGGGTCCGGGGTCGGGGCACAGATACGCAGTATTTT. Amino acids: CASSLGVRGRGTDTQYF.

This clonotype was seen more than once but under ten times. The chain's CDR3 is CASSSTGLYGYTF. CDR3 DNA: TGCGCCAGCAGCTCAACGGGACTCTATGGCTACACCTTC. This chain connects TRBV5-1 to TRBJ1-2, with a tentative D call TRBD1 (5 bases). The germline V gene encodes CDR1 SGHRS and CDR2 YFSETQ. Trimming removed 3 bases at V and 4 bases at J, with 10 bases between. The CDR3 covers 13 residues.

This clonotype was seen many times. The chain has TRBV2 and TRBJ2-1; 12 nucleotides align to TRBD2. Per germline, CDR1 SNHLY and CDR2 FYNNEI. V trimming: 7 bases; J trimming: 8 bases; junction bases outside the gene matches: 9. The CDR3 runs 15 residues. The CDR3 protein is CASMRLAGVPDEQFF. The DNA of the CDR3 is TGTGCCAGCATGAGACTAGCGGGAGTTCCTGATGAGCAGTTCTTC.

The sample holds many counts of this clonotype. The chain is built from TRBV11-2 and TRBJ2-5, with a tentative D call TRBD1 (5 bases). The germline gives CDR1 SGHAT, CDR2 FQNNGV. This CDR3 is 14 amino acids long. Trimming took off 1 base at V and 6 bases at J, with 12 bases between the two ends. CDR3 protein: CASSLVVGLKTQYF. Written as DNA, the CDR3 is TGTGCCAGCAGCTTAGTTGTGGGGCTGAAGACCCAGTACTTC. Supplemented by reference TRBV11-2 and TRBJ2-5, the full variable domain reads EAGVAQSPRYKIIEKRQSVAFWCNPISGHATLYWYQQILGQGPKLLIQFQNNGVVDDSQLPKDRFSAERLKGVDSTLKIQPAKLEDSAVYLCASSLVVGLKTQYFGPGTRLLVL.

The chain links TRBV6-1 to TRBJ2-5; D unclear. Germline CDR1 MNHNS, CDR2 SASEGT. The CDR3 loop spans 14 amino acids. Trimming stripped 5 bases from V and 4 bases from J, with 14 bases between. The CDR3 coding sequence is TGTGCCAGCAGTCTTTCCCCAATAGGAGAGACCCAGTACTTC. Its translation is CASSLSPIGETQYF.

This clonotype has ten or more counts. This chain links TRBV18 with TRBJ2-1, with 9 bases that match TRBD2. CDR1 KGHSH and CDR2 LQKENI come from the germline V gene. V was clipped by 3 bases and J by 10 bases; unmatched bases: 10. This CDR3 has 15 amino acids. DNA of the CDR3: TGTGCCAGCTCACCGCCTGGCGGGAGGGCCTTCGAGCAGTTCTTC. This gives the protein CASSPPGGRAFEQFF.

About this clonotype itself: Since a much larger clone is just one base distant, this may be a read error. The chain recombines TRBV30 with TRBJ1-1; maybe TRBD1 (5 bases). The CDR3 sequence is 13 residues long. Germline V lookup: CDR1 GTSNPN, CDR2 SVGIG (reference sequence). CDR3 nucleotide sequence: TGTGCCTGGACGGGGGGGTTGAACACTGAAGCTTCCTTT. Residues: CAWTGGLNTEASF.

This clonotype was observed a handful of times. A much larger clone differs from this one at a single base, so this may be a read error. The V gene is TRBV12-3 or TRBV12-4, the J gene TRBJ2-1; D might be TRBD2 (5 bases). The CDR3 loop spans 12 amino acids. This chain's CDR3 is CASNLRGNEQFF. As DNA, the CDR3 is TGTGCCAGCAATTTACGGGGAAATGAGCAGTTCTTC.

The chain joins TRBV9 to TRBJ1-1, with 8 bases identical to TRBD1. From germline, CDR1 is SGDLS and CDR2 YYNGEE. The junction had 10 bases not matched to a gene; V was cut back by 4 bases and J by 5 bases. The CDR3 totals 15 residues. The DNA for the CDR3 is TGTGCCAGCAGCTCATACGACAGGGGATCGACTGAAGCTTTCTTT. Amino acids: CASSSYDRGSTEAFF.

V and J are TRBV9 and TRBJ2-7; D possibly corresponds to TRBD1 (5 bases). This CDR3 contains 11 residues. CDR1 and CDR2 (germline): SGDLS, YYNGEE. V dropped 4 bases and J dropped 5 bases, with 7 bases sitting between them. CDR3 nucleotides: TGTGCCAGCAGCATGACAGACGAGCAGTACTTC. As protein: CASSMTDEQYF.

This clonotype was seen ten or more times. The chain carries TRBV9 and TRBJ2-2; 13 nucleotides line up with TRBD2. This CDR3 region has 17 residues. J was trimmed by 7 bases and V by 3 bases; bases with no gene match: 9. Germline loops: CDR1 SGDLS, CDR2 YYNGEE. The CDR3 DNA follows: TGTGCCAGCAGCGGGACTAGCGGGGGAGTGCGTGTCGGGGAGCTGTTTTTT. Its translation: CASSGTSGGVRVGELFF.

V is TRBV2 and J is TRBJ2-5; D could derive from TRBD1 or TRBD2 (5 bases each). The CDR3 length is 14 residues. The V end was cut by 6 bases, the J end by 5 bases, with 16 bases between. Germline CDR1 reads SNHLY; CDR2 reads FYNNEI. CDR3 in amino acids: CASRRGTNVETQYF. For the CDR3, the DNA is TGTGCCAGCAGGAGAGGGACCAACGTTGAGACCCAGTACTTC.

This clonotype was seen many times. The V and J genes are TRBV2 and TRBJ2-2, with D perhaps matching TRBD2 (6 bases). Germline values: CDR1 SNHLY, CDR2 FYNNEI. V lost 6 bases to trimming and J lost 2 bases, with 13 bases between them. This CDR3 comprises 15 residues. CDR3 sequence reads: CASSPDSGNTGELFF. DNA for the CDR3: TGTGCCAGCAGCCCGGATAGCGGAAACACCGGGGAGCTGTTTTTT.

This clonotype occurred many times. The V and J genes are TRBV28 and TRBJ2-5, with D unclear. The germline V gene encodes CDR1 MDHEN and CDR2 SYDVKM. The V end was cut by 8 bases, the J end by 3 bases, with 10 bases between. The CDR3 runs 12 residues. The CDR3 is CASAASKETQYF. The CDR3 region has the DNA TGTGCCAGCGCAGCGAGCAAAGAGACCCAGTACTTC.

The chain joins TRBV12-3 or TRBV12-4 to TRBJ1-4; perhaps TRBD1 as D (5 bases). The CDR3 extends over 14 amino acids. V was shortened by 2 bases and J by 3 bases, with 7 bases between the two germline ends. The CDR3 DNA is TGTGCCAGCAGTTTATCAGGGTCTAATGAAAAACTGTTTTTT. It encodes CASSLSGSNEKLFF.

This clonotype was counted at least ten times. CDR3 in amino acids: CASSLEGSADNEQFF. Written as DNA, the CDR3 is TGCGCCAGCAGCTTGGAAGGGAGTGCGGACAATGAGCAGTTCTTC. The chain is built from TRBV5-1 and TRBJ2-1; D may be TRBD2 (5 bases). Trimming stripped 0 bases from V and 5 bases from J, with 12 bases between. Germline V gene sequence: CDR1 SGHRS, CDR2 YFSETQ. The length of the CDR3 is 15 residues.

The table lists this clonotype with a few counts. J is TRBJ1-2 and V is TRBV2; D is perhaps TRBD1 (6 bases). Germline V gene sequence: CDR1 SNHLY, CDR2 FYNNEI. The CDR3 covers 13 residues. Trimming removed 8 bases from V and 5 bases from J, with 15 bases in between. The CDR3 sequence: CASLDSKEYGYTF. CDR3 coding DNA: TGTGCCAGCTTGGACAGTAAAGAGTATGGCTACACCTTC.

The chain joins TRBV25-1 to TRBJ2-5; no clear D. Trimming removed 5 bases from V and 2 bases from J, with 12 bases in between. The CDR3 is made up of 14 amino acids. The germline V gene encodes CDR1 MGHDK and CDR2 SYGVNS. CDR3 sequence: CASSFGKPQETQYF. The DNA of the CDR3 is TGTGCCAGCAGTTTTGGAAAGCCTCAAGAGACCCAGTACTTC.

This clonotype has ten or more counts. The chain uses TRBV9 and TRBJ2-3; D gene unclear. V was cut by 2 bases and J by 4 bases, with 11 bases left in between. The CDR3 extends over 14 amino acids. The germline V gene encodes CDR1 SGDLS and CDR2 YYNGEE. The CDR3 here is CASSVDPKADTQYF. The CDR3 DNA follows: TGTGCCAGCAGCGTCGATCCGAAGGCAGATACGCAGTATTTT.

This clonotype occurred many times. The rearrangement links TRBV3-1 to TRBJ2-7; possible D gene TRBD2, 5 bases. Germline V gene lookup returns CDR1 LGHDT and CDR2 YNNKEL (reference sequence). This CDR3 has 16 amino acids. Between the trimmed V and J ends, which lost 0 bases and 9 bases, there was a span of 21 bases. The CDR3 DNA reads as TGTGCCAGCAGCCAAGATCAAAGAAGAGGGAGTGCTGGGCAGTACTTC. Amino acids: CASSQDQRRGSAGQYF.

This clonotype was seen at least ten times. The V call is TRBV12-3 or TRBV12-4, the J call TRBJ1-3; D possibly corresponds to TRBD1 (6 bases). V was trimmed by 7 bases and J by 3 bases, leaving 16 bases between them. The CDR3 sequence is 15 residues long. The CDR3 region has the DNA TGTGCCAGCACACGCTTGGACAGCGTTGGAAACACCATATATTTT. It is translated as CASTRLDSVGNTIYF.